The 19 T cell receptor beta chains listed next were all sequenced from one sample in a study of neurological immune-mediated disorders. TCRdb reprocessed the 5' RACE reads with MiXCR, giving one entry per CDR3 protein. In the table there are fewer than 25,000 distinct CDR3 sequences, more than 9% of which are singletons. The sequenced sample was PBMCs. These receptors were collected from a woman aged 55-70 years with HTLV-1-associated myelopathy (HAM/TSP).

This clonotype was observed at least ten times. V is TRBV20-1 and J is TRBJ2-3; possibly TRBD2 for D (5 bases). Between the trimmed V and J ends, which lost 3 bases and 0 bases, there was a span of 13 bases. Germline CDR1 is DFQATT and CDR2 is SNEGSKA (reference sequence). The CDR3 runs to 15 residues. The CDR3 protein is CSARSAAKSTDTQYF. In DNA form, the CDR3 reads TGCAGTGCTAGGTCAGCGGCAAAAAGCACAGATACGCAGTATTTT.

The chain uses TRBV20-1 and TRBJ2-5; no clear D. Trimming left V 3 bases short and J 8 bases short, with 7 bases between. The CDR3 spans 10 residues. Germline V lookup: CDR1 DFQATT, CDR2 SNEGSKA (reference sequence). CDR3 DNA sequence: TGCAGTGCTAGCAGGTCAACCCAGTACTTC. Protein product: CSASRSTQYF.

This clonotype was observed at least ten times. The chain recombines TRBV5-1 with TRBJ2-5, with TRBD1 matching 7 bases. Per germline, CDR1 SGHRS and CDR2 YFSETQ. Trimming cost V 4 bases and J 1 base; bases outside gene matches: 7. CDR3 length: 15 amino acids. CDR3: CASSLGQTFQETQYF. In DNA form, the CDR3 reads TGCGCCAGCAGCCTGGGACAGACCTTCCAAGAGACCCAGTACTTC.

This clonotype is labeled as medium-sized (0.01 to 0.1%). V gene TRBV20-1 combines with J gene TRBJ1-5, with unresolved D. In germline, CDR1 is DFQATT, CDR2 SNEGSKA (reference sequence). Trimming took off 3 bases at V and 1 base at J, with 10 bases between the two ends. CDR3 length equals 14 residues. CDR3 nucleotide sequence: TGCAGTGCTAGCGTGGATGCGAGCAATCAGCCCCAGCATTTT. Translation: CSASVDASNQPQHF.

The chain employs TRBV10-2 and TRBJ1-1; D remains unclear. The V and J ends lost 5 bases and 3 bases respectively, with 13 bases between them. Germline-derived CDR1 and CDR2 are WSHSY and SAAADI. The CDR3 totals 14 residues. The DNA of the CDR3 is TGCGCCAGCAGTCGTCGGGCCCTGGACACTGAAGCTTTCTTT. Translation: CASSRRALDTEAFF.

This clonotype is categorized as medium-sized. The CDR3: CASSDPPEQFF. The CDR3 DNA is TGTGCCAGCAGTGACCCACCCGAGCAGTTCTTC. The rearrangement uses TRBV2 and TRBJ2-1; D remains unclear. Germline CDR1 reads SNHLY; CDR2 reads FYNNEI. With 3 bases removed from V and 10 bases from J, the gap between germline ends came to 7 bases. The CDR3 sequence is 11 residues long.

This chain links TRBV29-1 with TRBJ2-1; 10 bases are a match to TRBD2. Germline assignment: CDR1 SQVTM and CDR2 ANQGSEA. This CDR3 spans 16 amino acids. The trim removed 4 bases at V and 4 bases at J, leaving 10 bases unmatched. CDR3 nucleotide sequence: TGCAGCGTTGTAGAGTTGGCTAGCGGGGGATACAATGAGCAGTTCTTC. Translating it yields CSVVELASGGYNEQFF.

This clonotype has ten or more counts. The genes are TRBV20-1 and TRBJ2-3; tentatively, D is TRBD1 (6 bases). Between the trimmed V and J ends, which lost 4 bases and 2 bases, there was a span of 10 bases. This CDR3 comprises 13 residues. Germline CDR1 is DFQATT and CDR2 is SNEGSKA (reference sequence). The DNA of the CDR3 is TGCAGTGCTACCACAGGGCTCACAGATACGCAGTATTTT. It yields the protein CSATTGLTDTQYF.

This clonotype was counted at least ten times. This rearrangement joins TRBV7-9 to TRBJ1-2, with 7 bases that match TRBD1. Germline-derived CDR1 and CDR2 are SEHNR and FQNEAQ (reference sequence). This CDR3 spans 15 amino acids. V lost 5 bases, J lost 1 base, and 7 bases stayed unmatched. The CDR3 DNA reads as TGTGCCAGCAGCATCACCGGGACAGATAACTATGGCTACACCTTC. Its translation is CASSITGTDNYGYTF.

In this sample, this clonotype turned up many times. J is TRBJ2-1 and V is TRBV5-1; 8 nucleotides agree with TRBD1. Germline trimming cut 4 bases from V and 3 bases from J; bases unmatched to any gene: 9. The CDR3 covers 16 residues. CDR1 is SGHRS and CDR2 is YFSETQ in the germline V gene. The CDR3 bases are TGCGCCAGCAGCCCACTAGACAGGGGCTACTACAATGAGCAGTTCTTC. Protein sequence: CASSPLDRGYYNEQFF.

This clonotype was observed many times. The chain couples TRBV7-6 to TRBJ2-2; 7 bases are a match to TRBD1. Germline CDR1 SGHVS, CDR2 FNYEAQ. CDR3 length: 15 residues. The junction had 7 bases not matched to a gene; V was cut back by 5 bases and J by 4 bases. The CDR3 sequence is CASSQSQGITGELFF. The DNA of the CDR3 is TGTGCCAGCAGCCAATCACAGGGGATCACCGGGGAGCTGTTTTTT. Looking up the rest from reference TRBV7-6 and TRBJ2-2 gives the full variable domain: GAGVSQSPRYKVTKRGQDVALRCDPISGHVSLYWYRQALGQGPEFLTYFNYEAQQDKSGLPNDRFSAERPEGSISTLTIQRTEQRDSAMYRCASSQSQGITGELFFGEGSRLTVL.

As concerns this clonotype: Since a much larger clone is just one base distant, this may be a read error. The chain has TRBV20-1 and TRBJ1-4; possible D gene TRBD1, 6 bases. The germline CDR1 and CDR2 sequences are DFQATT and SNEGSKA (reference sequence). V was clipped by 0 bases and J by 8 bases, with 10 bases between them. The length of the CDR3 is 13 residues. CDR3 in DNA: TGCAGTGCTAGAGAACAGGGCCTCGAAAAACTGTTTTTT. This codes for CSAREQGLEKLFF.

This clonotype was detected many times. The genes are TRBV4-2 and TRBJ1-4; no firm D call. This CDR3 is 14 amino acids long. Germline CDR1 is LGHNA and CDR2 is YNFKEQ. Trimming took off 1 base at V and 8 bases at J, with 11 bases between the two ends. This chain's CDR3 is CASSQAVRGEKLFF. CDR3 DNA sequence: TGTGCCAGCAGCCAAGCAGTGCGTGGAGAAAAACTGTTTTTT.

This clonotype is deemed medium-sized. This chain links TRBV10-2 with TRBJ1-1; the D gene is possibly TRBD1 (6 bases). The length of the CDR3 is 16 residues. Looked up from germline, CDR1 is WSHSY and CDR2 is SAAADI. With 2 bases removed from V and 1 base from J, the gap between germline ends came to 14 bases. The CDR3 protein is CASSEARQASNTEAFF. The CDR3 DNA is TGCGCCAGCAGTGAGGCTAGACAGGCATCGAACACTGAAGCTTTCTTT.

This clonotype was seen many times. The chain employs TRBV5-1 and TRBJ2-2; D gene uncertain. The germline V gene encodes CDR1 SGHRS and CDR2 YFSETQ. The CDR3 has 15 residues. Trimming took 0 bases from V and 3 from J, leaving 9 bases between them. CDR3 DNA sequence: TGCGCCAGCAGCTTGGGAGGTGGAGACACCGGGGAGCTGTTTTTT. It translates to CASSLGGGDTGELFF.

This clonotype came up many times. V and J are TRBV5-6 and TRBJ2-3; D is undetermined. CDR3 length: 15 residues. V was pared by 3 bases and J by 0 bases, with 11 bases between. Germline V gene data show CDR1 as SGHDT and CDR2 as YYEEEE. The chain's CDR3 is CASSSGWRSTDTQYF. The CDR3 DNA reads TGTGCCAGCAGCTCAGGATGGCGGAGCACAGATACGCAGTATTTT.

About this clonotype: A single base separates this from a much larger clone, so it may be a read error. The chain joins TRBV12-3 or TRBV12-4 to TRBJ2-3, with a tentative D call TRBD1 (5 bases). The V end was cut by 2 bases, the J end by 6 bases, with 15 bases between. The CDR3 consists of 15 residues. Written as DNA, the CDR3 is TGTGCCAGCAGTTTACCCTCCTGGGGCCAGGATACGCAGTATTTT. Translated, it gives CASSLPSWGQDTQYF.

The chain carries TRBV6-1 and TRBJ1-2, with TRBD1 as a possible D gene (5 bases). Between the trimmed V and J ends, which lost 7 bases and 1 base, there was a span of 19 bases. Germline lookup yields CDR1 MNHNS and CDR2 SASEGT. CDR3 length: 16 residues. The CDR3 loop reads CASTNGAAGYNYGYTF. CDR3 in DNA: TGTGCCAGCACCAACGGGGCCGCCGGATATAACTATGGCTACACCTTC.

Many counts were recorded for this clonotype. For the CDR3, the DNA is TGTGCCAGCAGTCCCCCTGGGGGACAGGGGAATCAGCCCCAGCATTTT. Its protein is CASSPPGGQGNQPQHF. The chain couples TRBV6-6 to TRBJ1-5; 10 nucleotides agree with TRBD1. The CDR3 length is 16 residues. The junction had 8 bases not matched to a gene; V was cut back by 5 bases and J by 4 bases. Germline loops: CDR1 MNHNY, CDR2 SVGAGI (reference sequence).